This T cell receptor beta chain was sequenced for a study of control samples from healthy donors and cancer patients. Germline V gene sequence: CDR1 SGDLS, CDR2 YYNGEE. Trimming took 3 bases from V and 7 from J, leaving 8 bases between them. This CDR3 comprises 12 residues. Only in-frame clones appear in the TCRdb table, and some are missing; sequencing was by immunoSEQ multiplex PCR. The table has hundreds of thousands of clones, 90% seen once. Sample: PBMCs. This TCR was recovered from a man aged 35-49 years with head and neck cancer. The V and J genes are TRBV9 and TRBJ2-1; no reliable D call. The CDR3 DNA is TGTGCCAGCAGCGCCGACTCGAATGAGCAGTTCTTC. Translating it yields CASSADSNEQFF.